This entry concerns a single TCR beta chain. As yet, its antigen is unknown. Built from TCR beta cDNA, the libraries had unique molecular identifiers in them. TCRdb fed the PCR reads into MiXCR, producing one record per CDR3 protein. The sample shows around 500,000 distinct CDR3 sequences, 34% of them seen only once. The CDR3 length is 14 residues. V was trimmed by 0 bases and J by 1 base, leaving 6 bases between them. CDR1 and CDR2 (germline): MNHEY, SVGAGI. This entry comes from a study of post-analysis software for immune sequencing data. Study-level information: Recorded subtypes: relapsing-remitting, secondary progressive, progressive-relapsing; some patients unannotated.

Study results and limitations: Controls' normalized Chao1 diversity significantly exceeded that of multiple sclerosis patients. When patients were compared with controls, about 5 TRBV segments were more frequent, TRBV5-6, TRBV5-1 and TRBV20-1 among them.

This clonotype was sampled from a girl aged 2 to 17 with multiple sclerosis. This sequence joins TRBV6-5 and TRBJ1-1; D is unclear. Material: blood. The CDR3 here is CASSYSRTNTEAFF. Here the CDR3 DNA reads TGTGCCAGCAGTTACTCTCGGACGAACACTGAAGCTTTCTTT.